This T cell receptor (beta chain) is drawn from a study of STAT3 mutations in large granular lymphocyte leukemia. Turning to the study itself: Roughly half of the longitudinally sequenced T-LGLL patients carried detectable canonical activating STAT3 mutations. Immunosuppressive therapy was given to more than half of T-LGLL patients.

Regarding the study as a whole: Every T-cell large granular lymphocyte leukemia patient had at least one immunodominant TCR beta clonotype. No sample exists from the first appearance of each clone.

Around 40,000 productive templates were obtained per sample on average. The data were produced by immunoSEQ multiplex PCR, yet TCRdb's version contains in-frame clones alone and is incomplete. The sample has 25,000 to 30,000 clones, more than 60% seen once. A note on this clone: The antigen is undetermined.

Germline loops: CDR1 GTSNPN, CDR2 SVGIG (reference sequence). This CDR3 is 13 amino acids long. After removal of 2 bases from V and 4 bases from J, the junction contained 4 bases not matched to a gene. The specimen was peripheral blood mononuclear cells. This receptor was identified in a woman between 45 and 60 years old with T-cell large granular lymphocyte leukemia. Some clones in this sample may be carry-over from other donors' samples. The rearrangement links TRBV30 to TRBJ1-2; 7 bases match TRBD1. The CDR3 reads CAWSPGGVYGYTF. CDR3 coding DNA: TGTGCCTGGAGTCCAGGGGGGGTCTATGGCTACACCTTC.